The next 21 T cell receptor beta chains were all read from a single sample in a study of cytomegalovirus exposure and HLA in healthy donors. Primers for the PCR totalled 60 Vbeta and 13 Jbeta. Assay: immunoSEQ multiplex PCR; the TCRdb copy retains only in-frame clones and omits some. The sample yields about 96,000 clones, approximately 75% seen once. Sequenced: PBMCs. Receptor source: a female donor in good health and CMV-seropositive.

This clone turned up a few times. The chain is built from TRBV28 and TRBJ2-7; a weak D match, TRBD1 (6 bases). The CDR3 totals 14 residues. Germline CDR1 reads MDHEN; CDR2 reads SYDVKM. V lost 6 bases and J lost 2, with 14 bases in between. The CDR3, as DNA: TGTGCCAGCAGCCGCGGACAGTTAGCCTACGAGCAGTACTTC. Protein: CASSRGQLAYEQYF. Variable domain in full (rest from reference TRBV28 and TRBJ2-7): DVKVTQSSRYLVKRTGEKVFLECVQDMDHENMFWYRQDPGLGLRLIYFSYDVKMKEKGDIPEGYSVSREKKERFSLILESASTNQTSMYLCASSRGQLAYEQYFGPGTRLTVT.

The rearrangement links TRBV4-3 to TRBJ1-3; a possible D gene is TRBD1 (6 bases). The germline V and J ends were trimmed by 0 bases and 3 bases, with 12 bases remaining between them. The CDR3 extends over 16 amino acids. Germline CDR1 and CDR2: LGHNA and YSLEER. The CDR3, as DNA: TGCGCCAGCAGCCAAGATGCGGGGGCGCGTGGAAACACCATATATTTT. Its translation: CASSQDAGARGNTIYF.

CDR3 residues: CASSFTVAGANVLTF. The CDR3 DNA follows: TGTGCCAGCAGCTTTACAGTCGCTGGGGCCAACGTCCTGACTTTC. The gene calls are TRBV11-2 and TRBJ2-6, with D unclear. Germline assignment: CDR1 SGHAT and CDR2 FQNNGV. V lost 3 bases and J lost 2, with 8 bases in between. There are 15 residues in the CDR3. The full variable domain, rest sourced from reference TRBV11-2 and TRBJ2-6, is EAGVAQSPRYKIIEKRQSVAFWCNPISGHATLYWYQQILGQGPKLLIQFQNNGVVDDSQLPKDRFSAERLKGVDSTLKIQPAKLEDSAVYLCASSFTVAGANVLTFGAGSRLTVL.

This clone has just one count. This chain connects TRBV5-4 to TRBJ1-6, with D unclear. Germline V gives CDR1 SGHNT, CDR2 YYREEE (reference sequence). The CDR3 is 14 amino acids. The germline V and J ends were trimmed by 1 base and 6 bases, with 8 bases remaining between them. CDR3 coding DNA: TGTGCCAGCAGCTTGCGGCAGGTTAATTCACCCCTCCACTTT. This encodes CASSLRQVNSPLHF.

The chain links TRBV20-1 to TRBJ2-3; the D gene is possibly TRBD2 (6 bases). This CDR3 spans 11 amino acids. Germline V gene sequence: CDR1 DFQATT, CDR2 SNEGSKA (reference sequence). Trimming removed 6 bases from V and 4 bases from J, with 8 bases in between. The CDR3 bases are TGCAGTGCCGTAGCGGCAGATACGCAGTATTTT. It translates to CSAVAADTQYF.

This clone was found once. V usage is TRBV6-4 and J usage is TRBJ2-3, with 7 nucleotides matching TRBD2. The CDR3 consists of 15 residues. Germline V gives CDR1 MRHNA, CDR2 SNTAGT. The trim removed 3 bases at V and 4 bases at J, leaving 7 bases unmatched. CDR3 residues: CASSESGGSADTQYF. The CDR3 nucleotides are TGTGCCAGCAGTGAATCCGGGGGGTCAGCAGATACGCAGTATTTT.

The V call is TRBV28, the J call TRBJ1-1, with no clear D. CDR1 and CDR2 (germline): MDHEN, SYDVKM. The V and J ends lost 4 bases and 6 bases respectively, with 12 bases between them. The CDR3 has 13 residues. This chain's CDR3 is CASSSPTPPEAFF. CDR3 DNA: TGTGCCAGCAGTTCGCCCACACCGCCTGAAGCTTTCTTT.

The chain uses TRBV28 and TRBJ2-7; 10 bases agree with TRBD2. V gave up 4 bases and J gave up 3 bases; unmatched junction bases: 9. This CDR3 spans 16 amino acids. Germline V CDR1 and CDR2: MDHEN, SYDVKM. CDR3 in amino acids: CASSSSSLAGVYEQYF. CDR3 coding DNA: TGTGCCAGCAGTTCCTCAAGCCTAGCGGGAGTCTACGAGCAGTACTTC.

The chain recombines TRBV2 with TRBJ1-4; D ambiguous. This CDR3 contains 13 residues. Per the germline V gene, CDR1 is SNHLY and CDR2 is FYNNEI. V gave up 6 bases and J gave up 11 bases, with 16 bases separating them. CDR3 residues: CASRSDGAEKLFF. The CDR3 bases are TGTGCCAGCAGATCTGACGGAGCTGAGAAACTGTTTTTT.

The CDR3 here is CASRNWGQGSDEQYF. The CDR3 DNA follows: TGTGCCAGCAGAAACTGGGGACAGGGATCCGACGAGCAGTACTTC. The chain uses TRBV28 and TRBJ2-7, with TRBD1 matching 9 bases. The CDR3 is 15 amino acids. Unmatched junction bases numbered 11, after V lost 6 bases and J lost 5 bases. The germline V gene has CDR1 MDHEN and CDR2 SYDVKM.

The chain is built from TRBV9 and TRBJ2-3; 7 bases are a match to TRBD2. V was clipped by 4 bases and J by 0 bases; unmatched bases: 8. From germline, CDR1 is SGDLS and CDR2 YYNGEE. The CDR3 has 16 amino acids. The DNA of the CDR3 is TGTGCCAGCAGCCCCCGACTAGCCACCAGCACAGATACGCAGTATTTT. Translating gives CASSPRLATSTDTQYF. The full variable domain, in which reference TRBV9 and TRBJ2-3 provide the parts outside the CDR3, is DSGVTQTPKHLITATGQRVTLRCSPRSGDLSVYWYQQSLDQGLQFLIQYYNGEERAKGNILERFSAQQFPDLHSELNLSSLELGDSALYFCASSPRLATSTDTQYFGPGTRLTVL.

The chain employs TRBV10-3 and TRBJ2-3, with D possibly TRBD2 on 6 matching bases. There are 14 residues in the CDR3. V lost 1 base and J 4 bases, leaving 9 bases between the germline ends. From germline, CDR1 is ENHRY and CDR2 SYGVKD. The CDR3: CAISELREPDTQYF. DNA for the CDR3: TGTGCCATCAGTGAGTTGCGGGAACCAGATACGCAGTATTTT.

This clone was counted once. The V and J genes are TRBV9 and TRBJ1-2; no clear D. The CDR3 covers 15 residues. The germline V gene encodes CDR1 SGDLS and CDR2 YYNGEE. Between the trimmed V and J ends, which lost 0 bases and 0 bases, there was a span of 9 bases. The CDR3 DNA follows: TGTGCCAGCAGCGTAGGAGGAGCGACTAACTATGGCTACACCTTC. It specifies CASSVGGATNYGYTF.

The V call is TRBV10-1, the J call TRBJ2-7; the D gene is possibly TRBD2 (7 bases). The CDR3 consists of 15 residues. The germline gives CDR1 WNHNN, CDR2 SYGVQD (reference sequence). Trimming took 4 bases from V and 3 from J, leaving 16 bases between them. CDR3 residues: CASSGGGGGSYEQYF. Written as DNA, the CDR3 is TGCGCCAGCAGTGGTGGGGGGGGCGGGAGCTACGAGCAGTACTTC.

The chain has TRBV7-2 and TRBJ2-3; tentatively, D is TRBD2 (6 bases). The CDR3 is 16 residues long. V shed 2 bases and J shed 0 bases, with 12 bases lying between them. Germline CDR1 and CDR2: SGHTA and FQGNSA. The CDR3 DNA follows: TGTGCCAGCAGCTTATTAGGGGACTCAAGCACAGATACGCAGTATTTT. This translates into CASSLLGDSSTDTQYF.

This clone has more than one count but fewer than ten. The chain joins TRBV6-6 to TRBJ1-4; 7 nucleotides agree with TRBD1. V was clipped by 2 bases and J by 0 bases; unmatched bases: 0. This CDR3 has 15 residues. Germline assignment: CDR1 MNHNY and CDR2 SVGAGI (reference sequence). Here the CDR3 reads CASSYTGATNEKLFF. In nucleotides, the CDR3 is TGTGCCAGCAGTTACACAGGGGCAACTAATGAAAAACTGTTTTTT.

The genes are TRBV30 and TRBJ2-3; D not resolved. Germline V CDR1 and CDR2: GTSNPN, SVGIG (reference sequence). The length of the CDR3 is 13 residues. The V gene lost 0 bases and the J gene lost 4 bases, with 8 bases spanning the gap. CDR3 sequence (DNA): TGTGCCTGGAGTGTAAGGAGCTCAGATACGCAGTATTTT. This codes for CAWSVRSSDTQYF.

V usage is TRBV30 and J usage is TRBJ1-5, with TRBD1 matching over 8 bases. V shed 1 base, J shed 0 bases, and the junction held 8 bases outside the gene matches. The V gene's germline CDR1 is GTSNPN and CDR2 SVGIG (reference sequence). This CDR3 region has 17 residues. Here the CDR3 DNA reads TGTGCCTGGAGTGGGGACAGGAATGTTTATAGCAATCAGCCCCAGCATTTT. It specifies CAWSGDRNVYSNQPQHF.

The chain couples TRBV5-1 to TRBJ1-1, with a possible D match to TRBD1 (6 bases). This CDR3 spans 16 amino acids. With 3 bases removed from V and 6 bases from J, the gap between germline ends came to 21 bases. The V gene's germline CDR1 is SGHRS and CDR2 YFSETQ. CDR3 sequence reads: CASSWGGQLGVAEAFF. The CDR3 nucleotides are TGCGCCAGCAGCTGGGGGGGGCAGCTGGGTGTCGCTGAAGCTTTCTTT.

The count of this clone is one. V usage is TRBV9 and J usage is TRBJ1-2, with D possibly TRBD1 on 5 matching bases. Germline loops: CDR1 SGDLS, CDR2 YYNGEE. V lost 4 bases and J 4 bases, leaving 17 bases between the germline ends. This CDR3 comprises 15 residues. The CDR3 nucleotides read TGTGCCAGCAGCCCAAGGAGTCAGGGCCTCTATGGCTACACCTTC. Amino acid sequence: CASSPRSQGLYGYTF.

This chain links TRBV11-2 with TRBJ1-1; D is unresolved. The CDR3 is made up of 13 amino acids. V was clipped by 1 base and J by 1 base, with 4 bases between them. Germline V gene data show CDR1 as SGHAT and CDR2 as FQNNGV. The chain's CDR3 is CASSLGGNTEAFF. In nucleotides, the CDR3 is TGTGCCAGCAGCTTAGGAGGGAACACTGAAGCTTTCTTT.